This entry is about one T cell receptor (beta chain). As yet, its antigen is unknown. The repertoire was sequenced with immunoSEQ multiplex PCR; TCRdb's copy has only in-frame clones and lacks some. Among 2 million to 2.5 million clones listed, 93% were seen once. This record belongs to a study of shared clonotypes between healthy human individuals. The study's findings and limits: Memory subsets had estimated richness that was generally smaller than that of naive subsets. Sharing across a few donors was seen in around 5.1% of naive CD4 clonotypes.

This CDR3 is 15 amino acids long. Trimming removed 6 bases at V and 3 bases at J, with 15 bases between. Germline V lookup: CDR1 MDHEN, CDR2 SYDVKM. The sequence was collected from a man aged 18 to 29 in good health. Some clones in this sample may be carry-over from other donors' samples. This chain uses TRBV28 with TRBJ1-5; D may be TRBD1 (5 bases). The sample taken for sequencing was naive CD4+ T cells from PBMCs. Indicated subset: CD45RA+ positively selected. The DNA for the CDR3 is TGTGCCAGCAGAGGACCGGGGCCCCACAATCAGCCCCAGCATTTT. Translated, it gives CASRGPGPHNQPQHF.